The clone carrying this T cell receptor (beta chain) turned up a few times. The V and J ends lost 1 base and 0 bases respectively, with 6 bases between them. Germline V gene sequence: CDR1 MDHEN, CDR2 SYDVKM. The CDR3 contains 15 residues. The source of the sample is a study of T-cell memory formation after mild COVID-19. TCRdb itself ran the 5' RACE reads through MiXCR, one entry per CDR3 protein. This table holds 180,000 or so distinct CDR3 sequences, roughly 16% found once. The receptor was isolated from an adult woman who had mild COVID-19 (a few samples of this study predate the infection). Cell type and time point are not known. Sequencing used PBMCs or a T cell subset sorted from them (not recorded which). The rearrangement uses TRBV28 and TRBJ1-4; no clear D gene. The CDR3 loop is CASSLYGATNEKLFF. CDR3 nucleotide sequence: TGTGCCAGCAGTTTATATGGTGCAACTAATGAAAAACTGTTTTTT.